Below are 29 T cell receptor beta chains sequenced from a single sample in a study of T cell responses to AZD1222 COVID-19 vaccine. Some clones are missing from TCRdb's copy, which holds only in-frame ones; the method was immunoSEQ multiplex PCR. The sample holds around 92,000 clones, about nine tenths seen once. The sample in question was peripheral blood, obtained on day 0 of AZD1222 vaccination. Receptors were obtained from an adult in good health.

The chain couples TRBV4-2 to TRBJ1-4, with 8 bases fitting TRBD1. The CDR3 length is 16 residues. CDR1 and CDR2 (germline): LGHNA, YNFKEQ. The ends lost 2 bases at V and 7 bases at J; junction bases unmatched: 9. The CDR3 here is CASSQQRTGNLEKLFF. In nucleotides, the CDR3 is TGTGCCAGCAGCCAACAACGGACAGGGAATCTTGAAAAACTGTTTTTT.

V and J are TRBV6-5 and TRBJ2-7; TRBD1 agrees at 7 bases. V gave up 11 bases and J gave up 6 bases; unmatched junction bases: 10. This CDR3 spans 12 amino acids. Looked up from germline, CDR1 is MNHEY and CDR2 is SVGAGI. The CDR3 reads CAESRDSGEQYF. Here the CDR3 DNA reads TGTGCCGAAAGCCGGGACAGCGGCGAGCAGTACTTC.

The chain has TRBV28 and TRBJ1-2, with a weak D call TRBD1 (6 bases). Germline V gene data show CDR1 as MDHEN and CDR2 as SYDVKM. The CDR3 covers 15 residues. V was trimmed by 5 bases and J by 0 bases, leaving 13 bases between them. The CDR3 DNA reads TGTGCCAGCAGTCCAGGGGACATAACTAACTATGGCTACACCTTC. Amino acids: CASSPGDITNYGYTF.

The CDR3 loop is CASSYSSPDGNTEAFF. As DNA, the CDR3 is TGTGCCAGCAGTTACTCCAGCCCTGACGGGAACACTGAAGCTTTCTTT. The gene calls are TRBV6-5 and TRBJ1-1; D remains unclear. The V and J ends lost 0 bases and 1 base respectively, with 12 bases between them. Germline V gene lookup returns CDR1 MNHEY and CDR2 SVGAGI. This CDR3 is 16 amino acids long.

The chain recombines TRBV12-5 with TRBJ2-3; 11 bases map to TRBD2. The CDR3 is made up of 16 amino acids. Germline values: CDR1 LGHNT, CDR2 FRNRAP. Trimming cost V 0 bases and J 6 bases; bases outside gene matches: 5. CDR3 sequence reads: CASGLVSGGAFDTQYF. CDR3 nucleotide sequence: TGTGCTAGTGGTTTGGTTAGCGGGGGGGCGTTTGATACGCAGTATTTT.

The chain links TRBV5-1 to TRBJ2-7; no reliable D call. Germline V gene lookup returns CDR1 SGHRS and CDR2 YFSETQ. This CDR3 contains 14 residues. V was cut by 5 bases and J by 0 bases, with 12 bases left in between. The CDR3 region is CASRDSSSSYEQYF. The CDR3 DNA sequence: TGCGCCAGCAGAGATAGCTCCAGCTCCTACGAGCAGTACTTC.

This chain connects TRBV5-5 to TRBJ2-3; 10 nucleotides align to TRBD2. CDR3 length equals 16 residues. The germline gives CDR1 SGHKS, CDR2 YYEKEE (reference sequence). V lost 0 bases, J lost 0 bases, and 1 base stayed unmatched. The CDR3 region is CASSLVAGGSTDTQYF. The CDR3 DNA reads TGTGCCAGCAGCTTGGTAGCGGGGGGTAGCACAGATACGCAGTATTTT. The variable domain in full, completed from reference TRBV5-5 and TRBJ2-3, reads DAGVTQSPTHLIKTRGQQVTLRCSPISGHKSVSWYQQVLGQGPQFIFQYYEKEERGRGNFPDRFSARQFPNYSSELNVNALLLGDSALYLCASSLVAGGSTDTQYFGPGTRLTVL.

The chain links TRBV19 to TRBJ1-2, with no clear D. Germline lookup yields CDR1 LNHDA and CDR2 SQIVND (reference sequence). The CDR3 extends over 15 amino acids. Trimming removed 5 bases at V and 4 bases at J, with 17 bases between. This chain's CDR3 is CASSPTGRPGYGYTF. CDR3 in DNA: TGTGCCAGTAGTCCGACCGGCAGACCGGGCTATGGCTACACCTTC. Supplemented by reference TRBV19 and TRBJ1-2, the full variable domain reads DGGITQSPKYLFRKEGQNVTLSCEQNLNHDAMYWYRQDPGQGLRLIYYSQIVNDFQKGDIAEGYSVSREKKESFPLTVTSAQKNPTAFYLCASSPTGRPGYGYTFGSGTRLTVV.

This chain links TRBV6-6 with TRBJ2-2, with TRBD2 matching over 7 bases. The CDR3 sequence is 15 residues long. Germline assignment: CDR1 MNHNY and CDR2 SVGAGI (reference sequence). V lost 5 bases to trimming and J lost 4 bases; unmatched junction nucleotides: 7. CDR3 region: CASSQRLAGTGELFF. CDR3 bases: TGTGCCAGCAGTCAGAGACTAGCAGGCACCGGGGAGCTGTTTTTT.

The chain has TRBV6-5 and TRBJ1-2; D uncertain. V lost 2 bases, J lost 2 bases, and 9 bases lay in between. The length of the CDR3 is 14 residues. CDR1 is MNHEY and CDR2 is SVGAGI in the germline V gene. The DNA for the CDR3 is TGTGCCAGCAGTTACAACGGGGAAAACTATGGCTACACCTTC. It codes for CASSYNGENYGYTF.

The chain is built from TRBV24-1 and TRBJ1-1; 7 bases line up with TRBD1. Germline CDR1 KGHDR, CDR2 SFDVKD. CDR3 length: 14 residues. V lost 9 bases, J lost 1 base, and 7 bases stayed unmatched. CDR3 sequence reads: CATRDSRGNTEAFF. DNA of the CDR3: TGTGCCACCCGGGACAGTCGGGGGAACACTGAAGCTTTCTTT.

At least ten counts were recorded for this clone. Within the sample, other DNA sequences also encode this same CDR3. The V gene is TRBV28, the J gene TRBJ1-1, with no clear D. V was shortened by 3 bases and J by 1 base, with 6 bases between the two germline ends. Per the germline V gene, CDR1 is MDHEN and CDR2 is SYDVKM. This CDR3 region has 13 residues. CDR3 region: CASSFGRNTEAFF. In DNA form, the CDR3 reads TGTGCCAGCAGTTTCGGGAGGAACACTGAAGCTTTCTTT.

This chain connects TRBV5-1 to TRBJ2-4, with D hard to call. This CDR3 has 16 residues. Trimming removed 7 bases from V and 0 bases from J, with 17 bases in between. Germline lookup yields CDR1 SGHRS and CDR2 YFSETQ. The chain's CDR3 is CASGLATRLAKNIQYF. The CDR3 DNA reads as TGCGCCAGCGGATTGGCGACACGCCTAGCCAAAAACATTCAGTACTTC.

The V gene is TRBV19, the J gene TRBJ1-2, with TRBD1 matching 9 bases. V gave up 9 bases and J gave up 8 bases; unmatched junction bases: 10. Germline CDR1 reads LNHDA; CDR2 reads SQIVND (reference sequence). This CDR3 has 13 residues. CDR3 sequence (DNA): TGTGCCAGATCCGGGACAGGGCTTAGGGGCTACACCTTC. It yields the protein CARSGTGLRGYTF.

Remarks on this clone: An end of the junction does not agree with germline; a read error may underlie this. This CDR3 reads CANSFGSLNTEAFF. CDR3 nucleotides: TGCGCCAACAGCTTCGGATCCTTGAACACTGAAGCTTTCTTT. This sequence joins TRBV5-1 and TRBJ1-1, with unresolved D. Germline CDR1 is SGHRS and CDR2 is YFSETQ. The CDR3 covers 14 residues.

This clone appeared a single time. In DNA, the CDR3 is TGCGCCAGCACCTACCAGGGACTAGCGGGGGATACGCAGTATTTT. It encodes CASTYQGLAGDTQYF. J is TRBJ2-3 and V is TRBV5-1, with 13 bases identical to TRBD2. The CDR3 runs 15 residues. CDR1 and CDR2 (germline): SGHRS, YFSETQ. The V and J ends lost 6 bases and 6 bases, in that order; junction bases with no gene match: 7.

The J gene is TRBJ1-2, the V gene TRBV9; the D is unclear. V was clipped by 0 bases and J by 4 bases, with 10 bases between them. Germline V gives CDR1 SGDLS, CDR2 YYNGEE. The CDR3 extends over 14 amino acids. The CDR3 loop is CASSVDKGSYGYTF. The CDR3 DNA reads as TGTGCCAGCAGCGTAGACAAGGGTTCCTATGGCTACACCTTC.

The chain uses TRBV19 and TRBJ2-3; 7 bases map to TRBD2. The V segment lost 4 bases and the J segment 3 bases; nucleotides outside the gene matches: 7. CDR1 is LNHDA, CDR2 SQIVND, per germline (reference sequence). The CDR3 is made up of 15 amino acids. The DNA for the CDR3 is TGTGCCAGTAGTACGGGGGGTTTTTGGACAGATACGCAGTATTTT. Its protein product is CASSTGGFWTDTQYF.

The chain employs TRBV16 and TRBJ2-1; no firm D call. Between the trimmed V and J ends, which lost 4 bases and 7 bases, there was a span of 20 bases. From germline, CDR1 is KGHSY and CDR2 FQNENV. The CDR3 is 16 residues long. CDR3 sequence: CASSPGPVGPRNEQFF. The CDR3, as DNA: TGTGCCAGCAGCCCTGGTCCCGTAGGCCCCCGGAATGAGCAGTTCTTC.

The V and J genes are TRBV4-3 and TRBJ1-5, with D perhaps TRBD1 (6 bases). Germline V lookup: CDR1 LGHNA, CDR2 YSLEER. CDR3 length: 15 amino acids. Trimming cost V 4 bases and J 5 bases, with 15 bases left between them. CDR3 nucleotide sequence: TGCGCCAGCAGCCTTGGAACAGGGTTGGATCAGCCCCAGCATTTT. This encodes CASSLGTGLDQPQHF.

The chain joins TRBV25-1 to TRBJ1-2; 8 bases line up with TRBD1. The CDR3 is 15 amino acids. The germline CDR1 and CDR2 sequences are MGHDK and SYGVNS. The V and J ends lost 1 base and 5 bases, in that order; junction bases with no gene match: 6. CDR3: CASSEWLGQVYGYTF. As DNA, the CDR3 is TGTGCCAGCAGTGAATGGCTGGGACAGGTTTATGGCTACACCTTC.

The rearrangement joins TRBV28 to TRBJ2-1, with D perhaps TRBD1 or TRBD2 (5 bases each). Germline loops: CDR1 MDHEN, CDR2 SYDVKM. The CDR3 is made up of 14 amino acids. The ends were cut back, 6 bases at V and 8 bases at J, with 17 bases in the middle. Here the CDR3 DNA reads TGTGCCAGCAGGGGACCGACGGGCCGGGATGAGCAGTTCTTC. Amino acids: CASRGPTGRDEQFF.

V gene TRBV7-2 combines with J gene TRBJ1-2; the D gene is possibly TRBD1 (6 bases). There are 14 residues in the CDR3. The germline CDR1 and CDR2 sequences are SGHTA and FQGNSA. With 2 bases removed from V and 6 bases from J, the gap between germline ends came to 13 bases. The CDR3 DNA follows: TGTGCCAGCAGCTTACTGGGGGGGCTCGATGGCTACACCTTC. The encoded protein is CASSLLGGLDGYTF.

The chain is built from TRBV3-1 (or the pseudogene TRBV3-2) and TRBJ1-4; D unresolved. Trimming shortened V by 1 base and J by 9 bases, and 12 bases separated the two germline ends. The CDR3 has 14 amino acids. Germline V gene sequence: CDR1 LGHDT, CDR2 YNNKEL (reference sequence). The CDR3 reads CASSQAFVRKKLFF. The CDR3 coding sequence is TGTGCCAGCAGCCAAGCATTTGTGAGGAAAAAACTGTTTTTT.

There are a few counts of this clone. The gene calls are TRBV24-1 and TRBJ1-5; D is perhaps TRBD1 (6 bases). The CDR3 totals 15 residues. V lost 1 base and J lost 6, with 12 bases in between. Germline CDR1 reads KGHDR; CDR2 reads SFDVKD. The CDR3 region has the DNA TGTGCCACCAGTGATTTAGGGGGGTGGCGTCAGCCCCAGCATTTT. Protein: CATSDLGGWRQPQHF.

The chain employs TRBV2 and TRBJ1-2; the D is unclear. This CDR3 spans 12 amino acids. CDR1 is SNHLY and CDR2 is FYNNEI in the germline V gene. Trimming shortened V by 10 bases and J by 3 bases, and 12 bases separated the two germline ends. The CDR3 sequence: CANRERDYGYTF. The CDR3 region has the DNA TGTGCCAACCGAGAGAGGGACTATGGCTACACCTTC.

This chain uses TRBV5-1 with TRBJ1-1, with TRBD1 as a possible D gene (5 bases). Trimming removed 4 bases at V and 7 bases at J, with 20 bases between. Germline loops: CDR1 SGHRS, CDR2 YFSETQ. This CDR3 is 15 amino acids long. CDR3 amino acids: CASSPGSYGRGEAFF. DNA for the CDR3: TGCGCCAGCAGCCCCGGATCGTACGGGAGGGGTGAAGCTTTCTTT.

The chain joins TRBV28 to TRBJ1-3; a weak D match, TRBD1 (5 bases). Trimming took 3 bases from V and 0 from J, leaving 15 bases between them. CDR3 length: 17 amino acids. Per germline, CDR1 MDHEN and CDR2 SYDVKM. DNA of the CDR3: TGTGCCAGCAGTTTGGGGGTCAGGTTAGCCTCTGGAAACACCATATATTTT. It yields the protein CASSLGVRLASGNTIYF.

The CDR3 DNA is TGTGCCAGTAGTGGGCGGGACAGATCCTCCTATAATTCACCCCTCCACTTT. This translates into CASSGRDRSSYNSPLHF. The chain combines TRBV19 with TRBJ1-6; 7 bases are shared with TRBD1. The V gene's germline CDR1 is LNHDA and CDR2 SQIVND (reference sequence). The CDR3 loop spans 17 amino acids. V lost 5 bases, J lost 0 bases, and 7 bases stayed unmatched.